This T cell receptor (beta chain) was observed in a study of T-cell reconstitution after alpha-beta-depleted transplantation in children. Study results and caveats: The origin of high day-60 TCRbeta diversity in some patients lay in surviving recipient T cells and thymic progenitors. Newly generated T cells supplied most T-cell counts and diversity one year post-transplant. After transplant, at about two months, alpha-beta T cells were reportedly derived from several hundred expanded graft clones.

Unique molecular identifiers were used in preparing the TCRbeta library. TCRdb fed the PCR reads into MiXCR, producing one record per CDR3 protein. Of under 300,000 distinct CDR3 sequences in the sample, roughly 11% were seen once. Trimming removed 3 bases at V and 6 bases at J, with 12 bases between. Germline V gene lookup returns CDR1 LNHDA and CDR2 SQIVND (reference sequence). This CDR3 is 13 amino acids long. Remarks on this clonotype: Its antigen is unidentified.

This chain joins TRBV19 and TRBJ2-7, with D uncertain. The clonotype originates from a male patient aged 2 to 10 who had a stem cell transplant for chronic granulomatous disease, so the T cells may come from the graft donor. The sequenced sample was peripheral blood, obtained 180 days after TCRalphabeta/CD19-depleted stem cell transplant. The CDR3 DNA is TGTGCCAGTAGTATGAGGTCAGCTTCCGAGCAGTACTTC. Residues: CASSMRSASEQYF.